This TCR beta chain originates from a study of glioma-infiltrating T cells (dated by TCRdb to about 2016). With regard to the full study: Sequencing of TCR alpha- and beta-chain repertoires was performed on glioma tissue, on non-neoplastic brain tissue, and on matched peripheral blood mononuclear cells. Three low-grade glioma patients, 7 or 8 primary glioblastoma patients and three non-glioma patients contributing non-neoplastic brain tissue were included in the paired cohort. To measure how far tissue and blood T-cell populations diverged, each tissue-infiltrating repertoire was compared against the peripheral blood repertoire of the same patient. What the study reported, not specific to this receptor: Small numbers underpinned the group comparisons: several glioblastoma patients, three low-grade glioma patients and three non-neoplastic patients. VJ-independent divergence between tissue and blood was lower than expected in non-neoplastic patients but higher than expected in all gliomas, particularly low-grade gliomas. Very few CDR3 sequences were shared between tissue and blood, attributed to high CDR3 diversity and limited sampling.

TCR alpha and beta CDR3 regions were amplified with the iRepertoire nested amplicon-rescue multiplex PCR (arm-PCR) platform from RNA. The input for one-step reverse transcription and amplification was about 85-450 ng of tissue mRNA or PBMC total RNA. Following bead purification, Illumina adapters were added by a secondary multiplex PCR, and the libraries were gel-purified between 200 and 400 bp. Internal 6-nucleotide barcodes were carried by the libraries and were used for demultiplexing. Libraries were sequenced on an Illumina MiSeq with 2x220 or 2x250 nucleotide paired-end reads. As for the authors' bioinformatics: Paired reads were merged with FLASH 1.2.11 and aligned to the GRCh37 human genome with BWA-MEM before extracting TRA and TRB reads. For V and J assignment, an IMGT-derived reference of cassette sequences and CDR3 motifs that included pseudogenes was used. Three-frame translation of reads was performed, and productive CDR3s were defined as those with a C...FGXG motif and no stop codons. Clonotypes were defined as unique combinations of V-J cassette pair and CDR3 amino acid sequence. Hamming distance filtering was applied to reads, with thresholds set by the sequence error rate of each sample in mapped regions. In TCRdb, the public reads were trimmed at Q25 with fastp and aligned with MiXCR, with productive beta chains retained. Rows are unified per CDR3 protein, each entry keeping the most common DNA and genes. The V and J calls shown here were made by TCRdb, not taken from the authors' results. The sample has more than 100,000 distinct CDR3 sequences on record, 29% of them singletons. The top ten hold 44% of the sample.

Points on this clonotype: Its antigen remains undetermined. Compared with germline, one end of the junction differs, possibly owing to a read error.

The CDR3 measures 17 amino acids from cysteine to phenylalanine. Of all the DNA, just the CDR3 is kept, 51 bases in frame from base 1. Based on the germline V gene (reference sequence), the CDR1 and CDR2 sequences are DFQATT and SNEGSKA. The chain links TRBV20-1 with TRBJ2-2; the D element might be TRBD1 or TRBD2, as each aligns at 6 bases. The source of this sequence is a human donor with low-grade glioma or glioblastoma, undergoing nonglioma brain surgery, or in good health (not recorded which). Sequencing was carried out using glioma tissue, nonneoplastic brain tissue, or PBMCs (not recorded which). The DNA sequence reads TGCAGTGCTAGCGGGGGCCCCTACTCGAGGAACGCCGGGGAGCTGTTTTTT. The resulting protein is CSASGGPYSRNAGELFF.